This T cell receptor beta chain was recovered during a study of T cells after yellow fever vaccination. Across the study: Preparation used SMART-Seq v4 Ultra Low Input for the low-cell-number fractions.

A single count supports this clonotype. This CDR3 spans 13 amino acids. Germline loops: CDR1 SGDLS, CDR2 YYNGEE. Trimming removed 4 bases from V and 8 bases from J, with 13 bases in between. Each CDR3 protein gets one entry after TCRdb re-called the 5' RACE reads with MiXCR. The table lists about 500,000 distinct CDR3 sequences, about 17% of them singletons. This sample comprised PBMCs, obtained 5 days after the first yellow fever vaccination. The TCR sequence derives from a man aged 18-30 years who received the YFV17D yellow fever vaccine. The chain is built from TRBV9 and TRBJ2-1, with D tentatively TRBD1 (5 bases). CDR3 protein: CASSPMGPDEQFF. CDR3 bases: TGTGCCAGCAGCCCAATGGGGCCCGATGAGCAGTTCTTC.